A selection of T cell receptor beta chains follows, all from one sample in a study of blood T cells in healthy people across ages. Using its own MiXCR run on the 5' RACE reads, TCRdb lists one record per CDR3 protein. The sample yields some 890,000 distinct CDR3 sequences, 29% seen once. These data are also associated with another study on T cells of mothers and their children.

Sequences were obtained from blood. The receptor source for this set is a woman between 40 and 55 years old in good health. Both conserved end residues are part of each CDR3. D genes are given only for firm matches. A row's size may be missing; if present it is once, few, many or a size class.

D gene: NA
V gene: TRBV11-2
J gene: TRBJ2-5
clone size: NA
CDR3 length: 15
CDR3 protein: CASRPLRGFQETQYF
CDR3 DNA: TGTGCCAGCAGGCCCCTGCGGGGATTCCAAGAGACCCAGTACTTC

D gene: NA
V gene: TRBV27
J gene: TRBJ1-2
clone size: NA
CDR3 length: 14
CDR3 protein: CASSSTGLNYGYTF
CDR3 DNA: TGTGCCAGCAGTTCCACAGGGCTTAACTATGGCTACACCTTC

D gene: NA
V gene: TRBV11-2
J gene: TRBJ1-1
clone size: many
CDR3 length: 13
CDR3 protein: CASSLVGNAEAFF
CDR3 DNA: TGTGCCAGCAGCTTAGTCGGTAACGCTGAAGCTTTCTTT

D gene: NA
V gene: TRBV4-2
J gene: TRBJ2-7
clone size: many
CDR3 length: 15
CDR3 protein: CASSQGRDLGYEQYF
CDR3 DNA: TGTGCCAGCAGCCAAGGAAGGGATCTCGGGTACGAGCAGTACTTC

D gene: TRBD2
V gene: TRBV9
J gene: TRBJ2-3
clone size: NA
CDR3 length: 18
CDR3 protein: CASSVVQNRGGSTDTQYF
CDR3 DNA: TGTGCCAGCAGCGTAGTTCAAAATCGGGGGGGAAGCACAGATACGCAGTATTTT

D gene: NA
V gene: TRBV6-4
J gene: TRBJ2-2
clone size: NA
CDR3 length: 13
CDR3 protein: CASKAGNIGELFF
CDR3 DNA: TGTGCCAGCAAGGCGGGGAACATCGGGGAGCTGTTTTTT

D gene: NA
V gene: TRBV24-1
J gene: TRBJ2-1
clone size: NA
CDR3 length: 12
CDR3 protein: CATSVNGVEQFF
CDR3 DNA: TGTGCCACCAGTGTAAACGGGGTTGAGCAGTTCTTC

D gene: TRBD1
V gene: TRBV20-1
J gene: TRBJ2-2
clone size: few
CDR3 length: 17
CDR3 protein: CSARDLVRGQGAGELFF
CDR3 DNA: TGCAGTGCTAGAGATCTCGTAAGGGGACAGGGGGCCGGGGAGCTGTTTTTT

D gene: TRBD1
V gene: TRBV20-1
J gene: TRBJ1-5
clone size: NA
CDR3 length: 17
CDR3 protein: CSATGGRSSLRNQPQHF
CDR3 DNA: TGCAGTGCTACAGGGGGGCGATCCTCCCTCCGCAATCAGCCCCAGCATTTT

D gene: TRBD2
V gene: TRBV7-2
J gene: TRBJ2-5
clone size: few
CDR3 length: 15
CDR3 protein: CASSLDRLAGETQYF
CDR3 DNA: TGTGCCAGCAGCTTAGATCGACTAGCGGGGGAGACCCAGTACTTC

D gene: TRBD2
V gene: TRBV3-1
J gene: TRBJ2-3
clone size: few
CDR3 length: 16
CDR3 protein: CASSQEPAGRTDTQYF
CDR3 DNA: TGTGCCAGCAGCCAAGAGCCAGCGGGGCGCACAGATACGCAGTATTTT

D gene: TRBD2
V gene: TRBV20-1
J gene: TRBJ2-1
clone size: NA
CDR3 length: 14
CDR3 protein: CSARGLAALNEQFF
CDR3 DNA: TGCAGTGCTAGGGGACTAGCGGCCCTCAATGAGCAGTTCTTC

D gene: NA
V gene: TRBV5-1
J gene: TRBJ2-5
clone size: NA
CDR3 length: 13
CDR3 protein: CASSWLGQETQYF
CDR3 DNA: TGCGCCAGCAGTTGGTTAGGCCAAGAGACCCAGTACTTC

D gene: NA
V gene: TRBV9
J gene: TRBJ2-5
clone size: NA
CDR3 length: 15
CDR3 protein: CASSVGGQKIQTQYF
CDR3 DNA: TGTGCCAGCAGCGTAGGGGGACAAAAGATACAGACCCAGTACTTC

D gene: TRBD1
V gene: TRBV5-5
J gene: TRBJ2-7
clone size: many
CDR3 length: 14
CDR3 protein: CASSIIGTAYEQYF
CDR3 DNA: TGTGCCAGCAGCATTATTGGGACAGCCTACGAGCAGTACTTC

D gene: TRBD2
V gene: TRBV7-7
J gene: TRBJ2-3
clone size: NA
CDR3 length: 14
CDR3 protein: CASSPGTSGSTQYF
CDR3 DNA: TGTGCTAGCAGCCCCGGGACTAGCGGAAGTACGCAGTATTTT

D gene: NA
V gene: TRBV28
J gene: TRBJ2-2
clone size: NA
CDR3 length: 14
CDR3 protein: CASSFSGLSGELFF
CDR3 DNA: TGTGCCAGCAGTTTTTCGGGGTTATCCGGGGAGCTGTTTTTT

D gene: NA
V gene: TRBV7-2
J gene: TRBJ2-7
clone size: few
CDR3 length: 16
CDR3 protein: CASSFDGTPGSYEQYF
CDR3 DNA: TGTGCCAGCAGCTTCGACGGCACCCCCGGCTCCTACGAGCAGTACTTC

D gene: NA
V gene: TRBV7-9
J gene: TRBJ2-5
clone size: NA
CDR3 length: 14
CDR3 protein: CASSLALGFETQYF
CDR3 DNA: TGTGCCAGCAGCTTAGCGCTGGGTTTTGAGACCCAGTACTTC

D gene: TRBD1
V gene: TRBV28
J gene: TRBJ1-2
clone size: few
CDR3 length: 13
CDR3 protein: CASRVDRADGYTF
CDR3 DNA: TGTGCCAGCAGAGTTGACAGGGCGGATGGCTACACCTTC

D gene: TRBD2
V gene: TRBV7-2
J gene: TRBJ2-1
clone size: few
CDR3 length: 16
CDR3 protein: CASSLTYGGGMNEQFF
CDR3 DNA: TGTGCCAGCAGCCTGACTTACGGGGGGGGCATGAATGAGCAGTTCTTC

D gene: NA
V gene: TRBV21-1
J gene: TRBJ2-4
clone size: NA
CDR3 length: 16
CDR3 protein: CASSKGTSVGLDEQYF
CDR3 DNA: TGTGCCAGCAGCAAAGGGACTAGCGTTGGACTGGATGAGCAGTACTTC

D gene: NA
V gene: TRBV28
J gene: TRBJ2-7
clone size: few
CDR3 length: 15
CDR3 protein: CASSHQLLGAAEQYF
CDR3 DNA: TGTGCCAGCAGCCATCAATTGTTGGGGGCCGCCGAGCAGTACTTC

D gene: TRBD2
V gene: TRBV7-9
J gene: TRBJ2-1
clone size: NA
CDR3 length: 15
CDR3 protein: CASSFGPSGGDEQFF
CDR3 DNA: TGTGCCAGCAGCTTTGGTCCTAGCGGGGGCGATGAGCAGTTCTTC

D gene: NA
V gene: TRBV28
J gene: TRBJ1-1
clone size: few
CDR3 length: 19
CDR3 protein: CASSPAIATGMYRNTEAFF
CDR3 DNA: TGTGCCAGCAGTCCCGCGATAGCGACGGGGATGTATAGGAACACTGAAGCTTTCTTT

D gene: NA
V gene: TRBV7-3
J gene: TRBJ1-1
clone size: NA
CDR3 length: 13
CDR3 protein: CASSQQTNTEAFF
CDR3 DNA: TGTGCCAGCAGCCAACAGACGAACACTGAAGCTTTCTTT

D gene: NA
V gene: TRBV27
J gene: TRBJ1-1
clone size: NA
CDR3 length: 15
CDR3 protein: CASSLVRQRNTEAFF
CDR3 DNA: TGTGCCAGCAGTTTAGTCCGGCAACGGAACACTGAAGCTTTCTTT

D gene: NA
V gene: TRBV24-1
J gene: TRBJ1-5
clone size: few
CDR3 length: 13
CDR3 protein: CATSDTDIWVQHF
CDR3 DNA: TGTGCCACCAGTGACACGGACATCTGGGTCCAGCATTTT

D gene: TRBD1
V gene: TRBV27
J gene: TRBJ1-6
clone size: NA
CDR3 length: 15
CDR3 protein: CASSLGGYGNSPLHF
CDR3 DNA: TGTGCCAGCAGCTTAGGGGGCTATGGTAATTCACCCCTCCACTTT

D gene: NA
V gene: TRBV7-9
J gene: TRBJ2-1
clone size: few
CDR3 length: 14
CDR3 protein: CASSSLGTRGEQFF
CDR3 DNA: TGTGCCAGCAGCTCGTTAGGTACCCGGGGTGAGCAGTTCTTC

D gene: NA
V gene: TRBV7-8
J gene: TRBJ2-7
clone size: many
CDR3 length: 13
CDR3 protein: CASSLDGGYEQYF
CDR3 DNA: TGTGCCAGCAGCTTAGACGGGGGCTACGAGCAGTACTTC

D gene: TRBD1
V gene: TRBV6-4
J gene: TRBJ2-2
clone size: few
CDR3 length: 15
CDR3 protein: CASSDGQGDTGELFF
CDR3 DNA: TGTGCCAGCAGTGACGGACAGGGGGACACCGGGGAGCTGTTTTTT

D gene: NA
V gene: TRBV11-2
J gene: TRBJ2-1
clone size: NA
CDR3 length: 16
CDR3 protein: CASSSVQGLVNNEQFF
CDR3 DNA: TGTGCCAGCAGCTCGGTTCAGGGCTTGGTTAACAATGAGCAGTTCTTC

D gene: TRBD1
V gene: TRBV7-2
J gene: TRBJ1-2
clone size: once
CDR3 length: 15
CDR3 protein: CASSFDGTGCYGYTF
CDR3 DNA: TGTGCCAGCAGCTTCGATGGGACAGGATGCTATGGCTACACCTTC

D gene: TRBD1
V gene: TRBV6-6
J gene: TRBJ1-2
clone size: NA
CDR3 length: 14
CDR3 protein: CASSYGTGANGYTF
CDR3 DNA: TGTGCCAGCAGTTATGGGACAGGGGCAAATGGCTACACCTTC

D gene: TRBD1
V gene: TRBV20-1
J gene: TRBJ1-2
clone size: few
CDR3 length: 13
CDR3 protein: CSAIRQGKDGYTF
CDR3 DNA: TGCAGTGCTATCCGACAGGGGAAGGATGGCTACACCTTC